What follows describes a single T cell receptor (beta chain). The data stem from a study of blood T cell repertoires in COVID-19. The CDR3 covers 16 residues. Germline-derived CDR1 and CDR2 are SGHNT and YYREEE (reference sequence). Germline trimming cut 2 bases from V and 4 bases from J; bases unmatched to any gene: 6. Libraries were prepared by immunoSEQ multiplex PCR; TCRdb keeps only in-frame clonotypes and omits some of them. The table has fewer than 200,000 clones, approximately 85% seen once. The source of this sequence is a man between 60 and 70 years old who had recovered from COVID-19. The source material was peripheral blood. The chain joins TRBV5-4 to TRBJ2-2; TRBD2 matches at 9 bases. The CDR3 reads CASSLAGGGGTGELFF. As DNA, the CDR3 is TGTGCCAGCAGCTTAGCGGGGGGCGGGGGCACCGGGGAGCTGTTTTTT.